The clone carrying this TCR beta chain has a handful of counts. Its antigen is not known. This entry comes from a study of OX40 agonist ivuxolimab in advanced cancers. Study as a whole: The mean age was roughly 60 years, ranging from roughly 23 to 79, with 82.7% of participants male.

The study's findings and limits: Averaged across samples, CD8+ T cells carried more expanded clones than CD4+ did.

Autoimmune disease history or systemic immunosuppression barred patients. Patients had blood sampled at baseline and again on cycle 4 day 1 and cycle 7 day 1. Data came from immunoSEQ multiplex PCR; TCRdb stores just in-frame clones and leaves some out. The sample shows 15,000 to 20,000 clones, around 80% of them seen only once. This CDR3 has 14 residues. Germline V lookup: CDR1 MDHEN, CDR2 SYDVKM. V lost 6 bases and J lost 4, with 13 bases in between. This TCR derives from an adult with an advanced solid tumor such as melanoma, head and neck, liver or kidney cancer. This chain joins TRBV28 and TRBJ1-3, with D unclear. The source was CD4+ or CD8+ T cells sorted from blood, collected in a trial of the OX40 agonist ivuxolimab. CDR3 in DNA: TGTGCCAGCAGGGGTGGGGTGGTGGGAAACACCATATATTTT. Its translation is CASRGGVVGNTIYF.